The clone carrying this T cell receptor (beta chain) was seen more than once but under ten times. This sample is drawn from a study of T-cell memory formation after mild COVID-19. Study-level information: Largely donor-specific sequence clusters came from two donors.

One entry per CDR3 protein results from TCRdb running MiXCR on the 5' RACE reads. The sample records 500,000 to 600,000 distinct CDR3 sequences, roughly 18% being singletons. This sequence originates from an adult woman who had mild COVID-19 (a few samples of this study predate the infection). Cell type and time point are not known. The specimen was PBMCs or a T cell subset sorted from them (not recorded which).

The CDR3 here is CASSTGRLSYF. The CDR3 DNA reads TGTGCCAGCAGCACGGGTCGGCTATCGTACTTC. The V call is TRBV6-5, the J call TRBJ2-7; D is undetermined. The V gene's germline CDR1 is MNHEY and CDR2 SVGAGI. CDR3 size: 11 residues. The V and J ends lost 6 bases and 12 bases respectively, with 15 bases between them.